The TCR beta chain described here comes from a study of STAT3 mutations in large granular lymphocyte leukemia. Study-level information: Roughly half of the longitudinally sequenced T-LGLL patients carried detectable canonical activating STAT3 mutations. Points from the study as a whole: Treatment regimens differed across patients between samplings. Every T-cell large granular lymphocyte leukemia patient had at least one immunodominant TCR beta clonotype. In several patients, dominant TCR clone burden exceeded STAT3 mutant burden.

This CDR3 region has 15 residues. Trimming cost V 0 bases and J 4 bases; bases outside gene matches: 0. Germline V gives CDR1 ENHRY, CDR2 SYGVKD. As to this clone: The antigen remains undetermined.

Only in-frame clones appear in the TCRdb table, and some are missing; sequencing was by immunoSEQ multiplex PCR. Counted here are around 26,000 clones, approximately 94% occurring once; the ten biggest clones make up around 7.1%. The chain recombines TRBV10-3 with TRBJ2-3; 11 bases map to TRBD2. The material sequenced was peripheral blood mononuclear cells. The sequence came from a man in his forties with T-cell large granular lymphocyte leukemia. Some clones in this sample may be carry-over from other donors' samples. The CDR3 is CAISESSGGADTQYF. The DNA for the CDR3 is TGTGCCATCAGTGAGTCTAGCGGGGGGGCAGATACGCAGTATTTT.